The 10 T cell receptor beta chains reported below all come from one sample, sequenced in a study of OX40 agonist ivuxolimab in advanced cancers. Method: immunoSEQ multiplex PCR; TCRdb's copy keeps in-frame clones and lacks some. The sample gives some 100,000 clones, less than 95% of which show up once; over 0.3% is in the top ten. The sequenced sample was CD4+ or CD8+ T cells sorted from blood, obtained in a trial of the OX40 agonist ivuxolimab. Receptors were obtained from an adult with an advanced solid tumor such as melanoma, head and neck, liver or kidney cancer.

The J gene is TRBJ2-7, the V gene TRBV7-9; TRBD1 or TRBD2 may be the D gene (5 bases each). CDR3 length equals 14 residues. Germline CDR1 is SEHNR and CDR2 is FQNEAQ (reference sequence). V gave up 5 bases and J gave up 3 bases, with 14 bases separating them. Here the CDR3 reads CASSTGRVIYEQYF. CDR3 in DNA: TGTGCCAGCAGCACGGGACGAGTCATCTACGAGCAGTACTTC.

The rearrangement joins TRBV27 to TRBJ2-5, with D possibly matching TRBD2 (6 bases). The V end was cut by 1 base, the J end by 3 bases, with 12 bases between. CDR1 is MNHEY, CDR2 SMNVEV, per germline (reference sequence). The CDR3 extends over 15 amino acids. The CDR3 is CASSLWGEAKETQYF. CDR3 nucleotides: TGTGCCAGCAGTTTATGGGGGGAGGCCAAAGAGACCCAGTACTTC.

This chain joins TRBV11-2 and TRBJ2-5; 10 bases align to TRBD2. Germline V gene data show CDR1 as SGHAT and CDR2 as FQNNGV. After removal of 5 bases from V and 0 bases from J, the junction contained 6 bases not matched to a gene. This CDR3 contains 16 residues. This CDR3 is CASSLRLAGYQETQYF. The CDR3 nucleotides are TGTGCCAGCAGCCTTAGACTAGCGGGCTACCAAGAGACCCAGTACTTC.

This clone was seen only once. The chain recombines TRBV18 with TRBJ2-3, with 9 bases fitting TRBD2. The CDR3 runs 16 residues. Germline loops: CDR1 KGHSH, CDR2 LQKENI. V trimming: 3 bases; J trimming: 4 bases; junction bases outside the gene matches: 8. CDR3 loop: CASSPVKTSGADTQYF. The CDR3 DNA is TGTGCCAGCTCACCGGTTAAGACTAGCGGCGCAGATACGCAGTATTTT.

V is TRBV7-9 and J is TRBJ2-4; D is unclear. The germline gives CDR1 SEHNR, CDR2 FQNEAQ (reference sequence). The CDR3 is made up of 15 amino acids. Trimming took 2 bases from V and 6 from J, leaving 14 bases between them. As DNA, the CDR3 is TGTGCCAGCAGCTTATTTTCGGGTCAGAGAAACATTCAGTACTTC. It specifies CASSLFSGQRNIQYF.

In DNA, the CDR3 is TGCGCCAGCAGCTCCGGACTAGCGGGAGGCAGCACAGATACGCAGTATTTT. Translated: CASSSGLAGGSTDTQYF. The V call is TRBV5-1, the J call TRBJ2-3; 14 bases map to TRBD2. V was pared by 3 bases and J by 0 bases, with 3 bases of the junction left unmatched. Germline V gene data show CDR1 as SGHRS and CDR2 as YFSETQ. The CDR3 loop spans 17 amino acids.

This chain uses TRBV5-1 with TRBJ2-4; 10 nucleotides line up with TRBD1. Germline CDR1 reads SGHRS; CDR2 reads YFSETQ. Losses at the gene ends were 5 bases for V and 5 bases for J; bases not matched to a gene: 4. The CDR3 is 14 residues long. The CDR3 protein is CASRGGQGENIQYF. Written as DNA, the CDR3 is TGCGCCAGCAGGGGTGGACAGGGGGAAAACATTCAGTACTTC.

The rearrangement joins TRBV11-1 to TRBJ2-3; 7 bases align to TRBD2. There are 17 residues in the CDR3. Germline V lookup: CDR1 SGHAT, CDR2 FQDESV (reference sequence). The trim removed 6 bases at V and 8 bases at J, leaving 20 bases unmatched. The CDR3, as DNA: TGTGCCAGCAGGCCGGGCGGGAGACCGACGCTTGAGCCTACGCAGTATTTT. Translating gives CASRPGGRPTLEPTQYF.

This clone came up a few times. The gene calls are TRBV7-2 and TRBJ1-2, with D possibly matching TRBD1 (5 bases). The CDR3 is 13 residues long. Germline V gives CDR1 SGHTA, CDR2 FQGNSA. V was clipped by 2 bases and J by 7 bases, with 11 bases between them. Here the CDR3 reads CASSLIRDSGYTF. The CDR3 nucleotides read TGTGCCAGCAGCTTAATCAGGGATAGTGGCTACACCTTC.

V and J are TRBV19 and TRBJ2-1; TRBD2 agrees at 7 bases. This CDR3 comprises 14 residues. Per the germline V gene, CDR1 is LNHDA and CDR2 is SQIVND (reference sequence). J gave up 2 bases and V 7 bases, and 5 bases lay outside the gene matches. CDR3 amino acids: CASTPSGAYNEQFF. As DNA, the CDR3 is TGTGCCAGTACCCCTAGCGGAGCCTACAATGAGCAGTTCTTC.